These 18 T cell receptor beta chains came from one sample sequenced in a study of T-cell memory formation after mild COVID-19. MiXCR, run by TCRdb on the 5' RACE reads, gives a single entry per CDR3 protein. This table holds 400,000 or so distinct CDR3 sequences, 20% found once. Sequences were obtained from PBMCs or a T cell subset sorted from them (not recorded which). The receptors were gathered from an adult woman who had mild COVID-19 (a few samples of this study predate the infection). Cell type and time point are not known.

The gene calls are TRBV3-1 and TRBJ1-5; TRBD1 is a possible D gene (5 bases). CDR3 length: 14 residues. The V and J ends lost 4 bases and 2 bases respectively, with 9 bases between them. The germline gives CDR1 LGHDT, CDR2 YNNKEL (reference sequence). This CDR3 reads CASSRSGGNQPQHF. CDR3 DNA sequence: TGTGCCAGCAGCCGTTCGGGGGGCAATCAGCCCCAGCATTTT.

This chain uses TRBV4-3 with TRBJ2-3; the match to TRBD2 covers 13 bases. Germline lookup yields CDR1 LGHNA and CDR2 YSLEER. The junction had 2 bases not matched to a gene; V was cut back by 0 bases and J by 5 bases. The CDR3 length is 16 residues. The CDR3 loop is CASSQDTSGGGDTQYF. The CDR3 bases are TGCGCCAGCAGCCAAGATACTAGCGGGGGGGGAGATACGCAGTATTTT.

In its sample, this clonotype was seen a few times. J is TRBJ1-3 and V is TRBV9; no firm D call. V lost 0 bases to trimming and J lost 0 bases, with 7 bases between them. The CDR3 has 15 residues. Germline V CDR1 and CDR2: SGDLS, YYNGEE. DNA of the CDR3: TGTGCCAGCAGCGTAGCGGGGAGCTCTGGAAACACCATATATTTT. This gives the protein CASSVAGSSGNTIYF.

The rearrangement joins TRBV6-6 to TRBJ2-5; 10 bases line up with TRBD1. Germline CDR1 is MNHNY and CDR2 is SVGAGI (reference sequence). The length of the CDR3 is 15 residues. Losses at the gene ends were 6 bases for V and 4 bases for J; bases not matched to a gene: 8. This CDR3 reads CASRAGQGIRETQYF. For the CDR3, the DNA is TGTGCCAGCAGAGCGGGACAGGGGATCCGAGAGACCCAGTACTTC.

CDR3 sequence reads: CSAQGVLSSTDTQYF. CDR3 DNA: TGCAGTGCTCAAGGGGTGCTCTCGAGCACAGATACGCAGTATTTT. This sequence joins TRBV20-1 and TRBJ2-3, with D maybe TRBD1 (5 bases). The CDR3 totals 15 residues. CDR1 DFQATT and CDR2 SNEGSKA come from the germline V gene (reference sequence). Trimming pared 5 bases from V and 0 bases from J, leaving 15 bases between.

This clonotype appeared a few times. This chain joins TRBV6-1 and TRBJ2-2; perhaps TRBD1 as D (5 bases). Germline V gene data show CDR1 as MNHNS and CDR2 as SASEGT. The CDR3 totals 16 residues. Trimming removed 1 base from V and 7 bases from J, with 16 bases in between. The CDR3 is CASSEDIQGLGGELFF. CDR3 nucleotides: TGTGCCAGCAGTGAAGACATTCAGGGTTTAGGCGGGGAGCTGTTTTTT.

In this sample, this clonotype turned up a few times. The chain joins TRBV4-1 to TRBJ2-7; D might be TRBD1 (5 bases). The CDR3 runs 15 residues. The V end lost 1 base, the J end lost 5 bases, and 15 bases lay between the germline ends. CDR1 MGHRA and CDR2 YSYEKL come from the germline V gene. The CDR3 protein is CASSQGVGQTDEQYF. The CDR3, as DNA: TGCGCCAGCAGCCAAGGAGTCGGACAAACGGACGAGCAGTACTTC.

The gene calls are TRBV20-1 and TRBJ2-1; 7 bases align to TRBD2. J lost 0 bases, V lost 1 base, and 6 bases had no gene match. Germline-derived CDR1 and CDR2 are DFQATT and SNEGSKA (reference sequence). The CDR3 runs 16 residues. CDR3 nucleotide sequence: TGCAGTGCTAGAGCGGCTAGCGGCCGCTCCTACAATGAGCAGTTCTTC. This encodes CSARAASGRSYNEQFF.

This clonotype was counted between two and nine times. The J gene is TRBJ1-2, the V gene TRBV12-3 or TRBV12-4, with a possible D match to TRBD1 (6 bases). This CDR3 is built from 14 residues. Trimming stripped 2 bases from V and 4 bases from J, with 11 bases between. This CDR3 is CASSLQGSSYGYTF. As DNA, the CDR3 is TGTGCCAGCAGTTTACAGGGGTCTAGCTATGGCTACACCTTC.

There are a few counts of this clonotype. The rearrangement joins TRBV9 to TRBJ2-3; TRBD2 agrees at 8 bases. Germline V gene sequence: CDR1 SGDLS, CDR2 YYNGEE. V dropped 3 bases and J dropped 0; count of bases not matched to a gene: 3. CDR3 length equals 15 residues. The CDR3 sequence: CASSESGGSTDTQYF. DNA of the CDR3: TGTGCCAGCAGCGAAAGCGGGGGTAGCACAGATACGCAGTATTTT.

The CDR3, as DNA: TGTGCCAGCAGTGAAGCGAGTTCCCCGAACAATGAGCAGTTCTTC. Translating it yields CASSEASSPNNEQFF. The chain has TRBV2 and TRBJ2-1; D ambiguous. Germline CDR1 is SNHLY and CDR2 is FYNNEI. V was pared by 0 bases and J by 5 bases, with 11 bases between. CDR3 size: 15 residues.

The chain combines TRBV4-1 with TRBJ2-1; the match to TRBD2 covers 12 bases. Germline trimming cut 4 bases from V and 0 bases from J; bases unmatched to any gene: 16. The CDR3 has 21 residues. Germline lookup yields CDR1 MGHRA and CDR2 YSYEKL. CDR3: CASSPRAQGLAGASSYNEQFF. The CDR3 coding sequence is TGCGCCAGCAGCCCCCGGGCACAGGGACTAGCGGGTGCGAGCTCCTACAATGAGCAGTTCTTC.

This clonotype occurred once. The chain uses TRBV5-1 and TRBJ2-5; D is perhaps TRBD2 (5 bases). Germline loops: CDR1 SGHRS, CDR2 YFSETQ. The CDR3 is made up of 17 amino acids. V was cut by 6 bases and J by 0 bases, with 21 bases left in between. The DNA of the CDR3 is TGCGCCAGCACCGATTCCTCTCGGGGATACAACCAAGAGACCCAGTACTTC. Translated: CASTDSSRGYNQETQYF.

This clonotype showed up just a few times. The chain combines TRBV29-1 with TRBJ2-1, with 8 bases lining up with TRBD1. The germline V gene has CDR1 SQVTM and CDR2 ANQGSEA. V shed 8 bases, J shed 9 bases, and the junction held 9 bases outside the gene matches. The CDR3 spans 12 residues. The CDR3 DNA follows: TGCAGCTTCCGACAGGGGCCTGGTGAGCAGTTCTTC. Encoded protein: CSFRQGPGEQFF.

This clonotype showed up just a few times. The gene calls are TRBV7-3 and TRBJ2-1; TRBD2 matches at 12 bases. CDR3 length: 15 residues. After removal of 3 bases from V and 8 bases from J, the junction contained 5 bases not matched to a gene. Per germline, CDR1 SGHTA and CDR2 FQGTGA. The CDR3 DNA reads TGTGCCAGCAGCTTCGGGCTAGCGGGGGGGCATGAGCAGTTCTTC. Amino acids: CASSFGLAGGHEQFF.

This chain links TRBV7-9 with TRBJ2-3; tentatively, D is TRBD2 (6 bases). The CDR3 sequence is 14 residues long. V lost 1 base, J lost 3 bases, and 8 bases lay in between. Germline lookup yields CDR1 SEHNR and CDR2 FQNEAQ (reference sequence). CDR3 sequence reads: CASSLVRETDTQYF. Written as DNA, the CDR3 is TGTGCCAGCAGCTTAGTACGGGAGACAGATACGCAGTATTTT.

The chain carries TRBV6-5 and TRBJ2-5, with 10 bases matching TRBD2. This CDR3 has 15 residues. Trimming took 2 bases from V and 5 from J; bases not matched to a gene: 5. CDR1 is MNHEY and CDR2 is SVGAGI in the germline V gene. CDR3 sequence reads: CASSYKRGGRETQYF. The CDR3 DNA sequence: TGTGCCAGCAGTTACAAGCGGGGGGGCCGGGAGACCCAGTACTTC.

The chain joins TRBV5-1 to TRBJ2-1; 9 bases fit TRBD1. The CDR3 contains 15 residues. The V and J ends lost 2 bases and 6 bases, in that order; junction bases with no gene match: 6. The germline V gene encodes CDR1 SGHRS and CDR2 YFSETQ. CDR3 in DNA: TGCGCCAGCAGCTTTACGGGGACAGGGAGCAATGAGCAGTTCTTC. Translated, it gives CASSFTGTGSNEQFF.